The 10 T cell receptor beta chains below were found in one sample sequenced in a study of T cell responses to AZD1222 COVID-19 vaccine. Clones were sequenced by immunoSEQ multiplex PCR, and TCRdb holds only the in-frame ones, with some missing. The table records about 100,000 clones, more than 85% of them present only once. The sample here was peripheral blood, taken on day 0 of AZD1222 vaccination. These receptors came from an adult in good health.

The V gene is TRBV7-9, the J gene TRBJ2-5; D is possibly TRBD2 (6 bases). V lost 8 bases to trimming and J lost 1 base, with 8 bases between them. This CDR3 has 12 amino acids. Germline V CDR1 and CDR2: SEHNR, FQNEAQ (reference sequence). The CDR3 bases are TGTGCCAGCGCGGGGAGCCAAGAGACCCAGTACTTC. This translates into CASAGSQETQYF.

The chain joins TRBV20-1 to TRBJ2-7; TRBD1 is a possible D gene (5 bases). CDR1 is DFQATT and CDR2 is SNEGSKA in the germline V gene (reference sequence). The germline V and J ends were trimmed by 6 bases and 2 bases, with 8 bases remaining between them. The CDR3 is 11 amino acids. The CDR3 sequence: CSAVGAYEQYF. The CDR3 DNA sequence: TGCAGTGCGGTAGGGGCCTACGAGCAGTACTTC.

V gene TRBV6-2 or TRBV6-3 combines with J gene TRBJ2-1, with D perhaps matching TRBD2 (6 bases). The V end lost 6 bases, the J end lost 2 bases, and 17 bases lay between the germline ends. This CDR3 is built from 16 residues. CDR1 and CDR2 (germline): MNHEY, SVGEGT. CDR3 nucleotide sequence: TGTGCCAGCAGCTCAGGGCTAGCGTTCACCTACAATGAGCAGTTCTTC. Translating gives CASSSGLAFTYNEQFF.

This chain links TRBV28 with TRBJ1-5; no clear D gene. Germline assignment: CDR1 MDHEN and CDR2 SYDVKM. The CDR3 totals 15 residues. The V end was cut by 6 bases, the J end by 2 bases, with 14 bases between. The CDR3 region is CASSPLAMGNQPQHF. The DNA of the CDR3 is TGTGCCAGCAGCCCCTTGGCGATGGGCAATCAGCCCCAGCATTTT.

The chain couples TRBV7-9 to TRBJ2-1; maybe TRBD2 (5 bases). Per the germline V gene, CDR1 is SEHNR and CDR2 is FQNEAQ (reference sequence). The CDR3 has 13 residues. V lost 2 bases, J lost 8 bases, and 10 bases lay in between. The CDR3 nucleotides are TGTGCCAGCAGCTTAAGAGGTAGCGATGAGCAGTTCTTC. This codes for CASSLRGSDEQFF.

This clone was found once. The chain is built from TRBV19 and TRBJ2-7, with D perhaps assigned TRBD1 or TRBD2 (6 bases each). The germline V gene encodes CDR1 LNHDA and CDR2 SQIVND (reference sequence). Trimming removed 3 bases at V and 6 bases at J, with 12 bases between. The CDR3 consists of 13 residues. The CDR3 coding sequence is TGTGCCAGTAGTATGAGGGGGGTAAGCGAGCAGTACTTC. Protein sequence: CASSMRGVSEQYF.

The V call is TRBV10-1, the J call TRBJ1-1; unclear D gene. CDR1 is WNHNN and CDR2 is SYGVQD in the germline V gene (reference sequence). This CDR3 is 13 amino acids long. V lost 6 bases and J lost 4, with 12 bases in between. The CDR3 sequence: CASSDLETTEAFF. The CDR3 DNA reads TGCGCCAGCAGCGATCTAGAAACCACTGAAGCTTTCTTT.

The V and J genes are TRBV20-1 and TRBJ2-1; D call uncertain. Between the trimmed V and J ends, which lost 5 bases and 8 bases, there was a span of 10 bases. CDR1 is DFQATT and CDR2 is SNEGSKA in the germline V gene (reference sequence). The CDR3 is 11 amino acids. This CDR3 is CSAPRNDEQFF. The CDR3 DNA follows: TGCAGTGCTCCCCGCAACGATGAGCAGTTCTTC.

The chain carries TRBV3-1 (or the pseudogene TRBV3-2) and TRBJ2-1; no clear D gene. V was shortened by 0 bases and J by 12 bases, with 18 bases between the two germline ends. Looked up from germline, CDR1 is LGHDT and CDR2 is YNNKEL (reference sequence). The CDR3 spans 15 residues. CDR3 nucleotide sequence: TGTGCCAGCAGCCAAGATTTTACGGCCCGCCGAAGGCAGTTCTTC. Its translation is CASSQDFTARRRQFF.

The chain joins TRBV5-1 to TRBJ1-4; D gene unclear. V lost 7 bases to trimming and J lost 4 bases, with 14 bases between them. Germline CDR1 SGHRS, CDR2 YFSETQ. CDR3 length: 14 amino acids. The CDR3 DNA follows: TGCGCCAGCCACGAGGGCAGGCGTAATGAAAAACTGTTTTTT. Translating gives CASHEGRRNEKLFF.